These 7 T cell receptor beta chains were sequenced from one sample in a study of identical twins. TCRdb re-called the 5' RACE reads with MiXCR, one entry per CDR3 protein. The sample carries around 490,000 distinct CDR3 sequences, 13% to 15% recorded once. This same sample was also part of a study on yellow fever vaccine responses in identical twins.

Sequenced input: CD4+ T cells sorted from blood. The receptor source for this set is a woman in her late teens or twenties in good health.

This rearrangement joins TRBV3-1 to TRBJ2-7, with TRBD2 matching 7 bases. Germline CDR1 LGHDT, CDR2 YNNKEL (reference sequence). J lost 12 bases, V lost 2 bases, and 10 bases had no gene match. This CDR3 is 13 amino acids long. The CDR3 DNA follows: TGTGCCAGCAGCCAAAGGGGAGGGATTAGTGCGTACTTC. This gives the protein CASSQRGGISAYF.

V and J are TRBV7-2 and TRBJ2-5; maybe TRBD2 (6 bases). The CDR3 totals 16 residues. From germline, CDR1 is SGHTA and CDR2 FQGNSA. V was clipped by 5 bases and J by 5 bases, with 21 bases between them. DNA for the CDR3: TGTGCCAGCAGCAAAAAGACTAGTGGCCGAGAGGAGACCCAGTACTTC. Translating gives CASSKKTSGREETQYF.

The chain has TRBV6-2 or TRBV6-3 and TRBJ1-1, with D possibly TRBD1 on 6 matching bases. V gave up 8 bases and J gave up 4 bases, with 20 bases separating them. The CDR3 is 15 residues long. CDR1 is MNHEY, CDR2 SVGEGT, per germline. The CDR3 loop is CASYRGAPSPTEAFF. DNA for the CDR3: TGTGCCAGCTACCGGGGGGCCCCCTCCCCCACTGAAGCTTTCTTT.

In this sample, this clonotype turned up a few times. The J gene is TRBJ2-1, the V gene TRBV29-1, with 7 nucleotides matching TRBD2. Unmatched junction bases numbered 3, after V lost 4 bases and J lost 6 bases. Germline V gene data show CDR1 as SQVTM and CDR2 as ANQGSEA. This CDR3 has 12 residues. CDR3 sequence (DNA): TGCAGCGTTGGGCGGGAGCTCAATGAGCAGTTCTTC. As protein: CSVGRELNEQFF.

This clonotype came up a few times. V and J are TRBV24-1 and TRBJ2-1; D possibly uses TRBD1 or TRBD2 (5 bases each). Looked up from germline, CDR1 is KGHDR and CDR2 is SFDVKD. The CDR3 extends over 16 amino acids. Trimming shortened V by 1 base and J by 0 bases, and 9 bases separated the two germline ends. The DNA for the CDR3 is TGTGCCACCAGTGATTTTGGGGGTAGCTCCTACAATGAGCAGTTCTTC. This codes for CATSDFGGSSYNEQFF.

A few counts support this clonotype. The chain recombines TRBV7-8 with TRBJ2-7; D is possibly TRBD1 or TRBD2 (5 bases each). V was shortened by 4 bases and J by 1 base, with 14 bases between the two germline ends. Germline lookup yields CDR1 SGHVS and CDR2 FQNEAQ. There are 15 residues in the CDR3. CDR3 region: CASSSRIEGSYEQYF. CDR3 DNA sequence: TGTGCCAGCAGCTCCAGGATCGAGGGGTCCTACGAGCAGTACTTC.

The chain links TRBV2 to TRBJ2-7; D not resolved. The CDR3 extends over 15 amino acids. The V and J ends lost 4 bases and 0 bases respectively, with 13 bases between them. Per germline, CDR1 SNHLY and CDR2 FYNNEI. The CDR3 DNA follows: TGTGCCAGCAGTGGAACGGACCGGAGCTCCTACGAGCAGTACTTC. Its translation is CASSGTDRSSYEQYF.